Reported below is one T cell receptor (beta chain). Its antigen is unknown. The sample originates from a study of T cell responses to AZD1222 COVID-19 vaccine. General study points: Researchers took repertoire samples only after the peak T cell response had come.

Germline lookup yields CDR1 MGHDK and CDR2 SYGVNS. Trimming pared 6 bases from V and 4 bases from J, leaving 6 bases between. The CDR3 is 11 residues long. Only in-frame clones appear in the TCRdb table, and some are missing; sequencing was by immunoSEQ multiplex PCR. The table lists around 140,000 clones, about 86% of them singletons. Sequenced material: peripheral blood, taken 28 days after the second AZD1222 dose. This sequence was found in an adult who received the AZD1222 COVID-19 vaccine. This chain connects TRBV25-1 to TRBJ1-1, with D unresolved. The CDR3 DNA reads TGTGCCAGCAGCAAATTCACTGAAGCTTTCTTT. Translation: CASSKFTEAFF.